This T cell receptor beta chain was sequenced during a study of blood T cell repertoires in COVID-19. Across the whole study: The United States, Italy and Spain provided the acute and convalescent COVID-19 samples.

In the source study's methods: Estimates of nucleated cell counts were drawn from the amplification of reference gene primers. Repertoires were generated with immunoSEQ multiplex PCR, while TCRdb's copy carries only in-frame clones and drops some. For V, J and clone size, that table is used; D and trimming come from the DNA. Found here are about 180,000 clones, over 80% of them singletons; the top ten hold about 6.7%. This clone was counted a single time. The TCR was taken from a woman in her thirties or forties with COVID-19, enrolled during active disease. The sequenced sample consisted of peripheral blood.

This chain's CDR3 is CASITSGRELFF. In DNA, the CDR3 is TGTGCCAGCATCACCTCAGGAAGGGAGCTGTTTTTT. The chain combines TRBV6-5 with TRBJ2-2; D uncertain. Looked up from germline, CDR1 is MNHEY and CDR2 is SVGAGI. The CDR3 has 12 amino acids. The germline V and J ends were trimmed by 7 bases and 9 bases, with 12 bases remaining between them.